The rows below give T cell receptor beta chains drawn from one sample of a study of response to subunit inactivated influenza vaccine. In TCRdb, the RT-PCR reads were re-called with MiXCR into one record per CDR3 protein. The data hold just over 300,000 distinct CDR3 sequences, with 21% observed a single time. The source material was PBMCs from blood, sampled approximately 20 months after vaccination. All receptors derive from a man between 50 and 75 years old who received an inactivated influenza vaccine. The CDR3 runs from the conserved cysteine through the conserved F or W. Fields, in order: D gene, clone size, V gene, J gene, CDR3 protein, CDR3 DNA. The D gene is left open where the match is weak. Part of the rows lack a size; the others show once, few, many or a class for expanded clones.

d_gene: .
abundance: few
v_gene: TRBV7-2
j_gene: TRBJ1-5
CDR3aa: CASSFSLDSNQPQHF
CDR3nt: TGTGCCAGCAGCTTTAGCTTAGATAGCAATCAGCCCCAGCATTTT

d_gene: .
abundance: few
v_gene: TRBV6-2/TRBV6-3
j_gene: TRBJ2-7
CDR3aa: CASSYHRTLSSYEQYF
CDR3nt: TGTGCCAGCAGTTACCACCGGACATTGAGCTCCTACGAGCAGTACTTC

d_gene: .
abundance: .
v_gene: TRBV6-5
j_gene: TRBJ1-1
CDR3aa: CASSYWVGNTKAFF
CDR3nt: TGTGCCAGCAGTTACTGGGTCGGGAACACTAAAGCTTTCTTT

d_gene: .
abundance: many
v_gene: TRBV6-5
j_gene: TRBJ2-6
CDR3aa: CASSYSIDTPQGANVLTF
CDR3nt: TGTGCCAGCAGTTACTCAATCGACACCCCGCAAGGGGCCAACGTCCTGACTTTC

d_gene: TRBD1
abundance: few
v_gene: TRBV12-3/TRBV12-4
j_gene: TRBJ1-2
CDR3aa: CASSLDRVVGYTF
CDR3nt: TGTGCCAGCAGCCTCGACAGGGTGGTAGGCTACACCTTC

d_gene: .
abundance: .
v_gene: TRBV20-1
j_gene: TRBJ1-5
CDR3aa: CSAAHRDSNQPQHF
CDR3nt: TGCAGTGCTGCACATCGGGATAGCAATCAGCCCCAGCATTTT

d_gene: TRBD1
abundance: .
v_gene: TRBV29-1
j_gene: TRBJ2-3
CDR3aa: CSPGQVRTDTQYF
CDR3nt: TGCAGCCCCGGACAGGTTCGCACAGATACGCAGTATTTT

d_gene: .
abundance: .
v_gene: TRBV5-4
j_gene: TRBJ2-5
CDR3aa: CASSLSPTGYTQETQYF
CDR3nt: TGTGCCAGCAGCTTGTCTCCGACAGGTTATACCCAAGAGACCCAGTACTTC

d_gene: .
abundance: many
v_gene: TRBV6-1
j_gene: TRBJ1-5
CDR3aa: CASSQGYSNQPQHF
CDR3nt: TGTGCCAGCAGTCAGGGTTATAGCAATCAGCCCCAGCATTTT

d_gene: TRBD1
abundance: .
v_gene: TRBV7-9
j_gene: TRBJ1-1
CDR3aa: CASSYPDRGVSEAFF
CDR3nt: TGTGCCAGCAGCTACCCGGACAGGGGAGTCTCTGAAGCTTTCTTT

d_gene: .
abundance: .
v_gene: TRBV4-1
j_gene: TRBJ1-6
CDR3aa: CASSQGPRGPYNSPLHF
CDR3nt: TGCGCCAGCAGCCAAGGACCCCGGGGTCCCTATAATTCACCCCTCCACTTT

d_gene: .
abundance: .
v_gene: TRBV4-3
j_gene: TRBJ2-7
CDR3aa: CASTQELAEHSYEQYF
CDR3nt: TGCGCCAGCACCCAAGAGTTGGCAGAACACTCCTACGAGCAGTACTTC

d_gene: .
abundance: few
v_gene: TRBV29-1
j_gene: TRBJ2-1
CDR3aa: CSAPAVLGTYNEQFF
CDR3nt: TGCAGCGCCCCCGCGGTTTTAGGAACCTACAATGAGCAGTTCTTC

d_gene: TRBD2
abundance: many
v_gene: TRBV6-1
j_gene: TRBJ2-7
CDR3aa: CASSLSGTSGLNEQYF
CDR3nt: TGTGCCAGCAGCCTGTCCGGGACTAGCGGCTTAAACGAGCAGTACTTC

d_gene: TRBD1
abundance: few
v_gene: TRBV7-9
j_gene: TRBJ2-7
CDR3aa: CASSSGQVFF
CDR3nt: TGTGCCAGCAGCTCGGGACAGGTTTTTTTC

d_gene: .
abundance: few
v_gene: TRBV10-3
j_gene: TRBJ1-2
CDR3aa: CAISESGAGQWERYGYTF
CDR3nt: TGTGCCATCAGTGAGTCGGGGGCCGGCCAGTGGGAACGATATGGCTACACCTTC

d_gene: .
abundance: .
v_gene: TRBV27
j_gene: TRBJ1-6
CDR3aa: CASSPGHPGSLHF
CDR3nt: TGTGCCAGCAGTCCGGGACATCCGGGCTCCCTCCACTTT

d_gene: .
abundance: few
v_gene: TRBV20-1
j_gene: TRBJ1-3
CDR3aa: CSARDNSGNTIYF
CDR3nt: TGCAGTGCTAGAGACAACTCTGGAAACACCATATATTTT

d_gene: TRBD2
abundance: few
v_gene: TRBV7-2
j_gene: TRBJ2-5
CDR3aa: CASSLAGGIETQYF
CDR3nt: TGTGCCAGCAGCTTAGCGGGGGGGATCGAGACCCAGTACTTC

d_gene: .
abundance: few
v_gene: TRBV12-3/TRBV12-4
j_gene: TRBJ1-1
CDR3aa: CASSLAGGRTEAFF
CDR3nt: TGTGCCAGCAGTTTAGCGGGGGGCAGGACTGAAGCTTTCTTT

d_gene: .
abundance: many
v_gene: TRBV4-3
j_gene: TRBJ1-4
CDR3aa: CASGDRHTGTNEKLFF
CDR3nt: TGCGCCAGCGGAGACAGACATACAGGGACTAATGAAAAACTGTTTTTT

d_gene: .
abundance: few
v_gene: TRBV20-1
j_gene: TRBJ1-2
CDR3aa: CSARGGGPIAGYTF
CDR3nt: TGCAGTGCTAGGGGTGGCGGACCTATAGCCGGCTACACCTTC

d_gene: .
abundance: .
v_gene: TRBV28
j_gene: TRBJ1-1
CDR3aa: CASSSHNTEAFF
CDR3nt: TGTGCCAGCAGTTCCCATAACACTGAAGCTTTCTTT

d_gene: .
abundance: few
v_gene: TRBV7-2
j_gene: TRBJ1-5
CDR3aa: CASSLVPSGNQPQHF
CDR3nt: TGTGCCAGCAGCTTAGTCCCCAGCGGCAATCAGCCCCAGCATTTT

d_gene: TRBD2
abundance: few
v_gene: TRBV7-2
j_gene: TRBJ2-2
CDR3aa: CASSLVSRGVVRELFF
CDR3nt: TGTGCCAGCAGCTTAGTATCCCGGGGGGTAGTACGGGAGCTGTTTTTT

d_gene: TRBD1
abundance: few
v_gene: TRBV7-2
j_gene: TRBJ1-5
CDR3aa: CASSLATQGAHQPQHF
CDR3nt: TGTGCCAGCAGCTTAGCAACACAGGGGGCGCATCAGCCCCAGCATTTT

d_gene: TRBD1
abundance: many
v_gene: TRBV20-1
j_gene: TRBJ1-5
CDR3aa: CSATGDGTYSNQPQHF
CDR3nt: TGCAGTGCGACAGGGGACGGCACCTATAGCAATCAGCCCCAGCATTTT

d_gene: .
abundance: many
v_gene: TRBV3-1
j_gene: TRBJ1-2
CDR3aa: CASSPYTKTLYGYTF
CDR3nt: TGTGCCAGCAGCCCATACACAAAGACTTTATATGGCTACACCTTC

d_gene: .
abundance: few
v_gene: TRBV12-3/TRBV12-4
j_gene: TRBJ1-2
CDR3aa: CASSQSGPYGYTF
CDR3nt: TGTGCCAGCAGTCAGTCAGGCCCATATGGCTACACCTTC

d_gene: .
abundance: few
v_gene: TRBV20-1
j_gene: TRBJ2-1
CDR3aa: CSARETGSYNEQFF
CDR3nt: TGCAGTGCTAGAGAGACAGGATCCTACAATGAGCAGTTCTTC

d_gene: .
abundance: .
v_gene: TRBV6-2/TRBV6-3
j_gene: TRBJ2-1
CDR3aa: CASTPGRTLSYNEQFF
CDR3nt: TGTGCCAGCACCCCGGGACGGACCCTTTCCTACAATGAGCAGTTCTTC

d_gene: TRBD1
abundance: .
v_gene: TRBV15
j_gene: TRBJ2-7
CDR3aa: CATSGMTGMSYEQYF
CDR3nt: TGTGCCACCAGCGGAATGACAGGGATGTCCTACGAGCAGTACTTC

d_gene: .
abundance: .
v_gene: TRBV13
j_gene: TRBJ1-6
CDR3aa: CASSEDLSYNSPLHF
CDR3nt: TGTGCCAGCAGCGAGGACCTCTCCTATAATTCACCCCTCCACTTT

d_gene: .
abundance: once
v_gene: TRBV6-2/TRBV6-3
j_gene: TRBJ2-5
CDR3aa: CASSYLSTGGTQYF
CDR3nt: TGTGCCAGCAGTTACCTCTCGACTGGGGGGACCCAGTACTTC

d_gene: TRBD1
abundance: few
v_gene: TRBV28
j_gene: TRBJ2-2
CDR3aa: CASSFLGDRAGNTGELFF
CDR3nt: TGTGCCAGCAGTTTCTTGGGAGACAGGGCTGGGAACACCGGGGAGCTGTTTTTT

d_gene: .
abundance: many
v_gene: TRBV28
j_gene: TRBJ1-5
CDR3aa: CASTDWGGNQPQHF
CDR3nt: TGTGCCAGCACCGACTGGGGGGGCAATCAGCCCCAGCATTTT

d_gene: .
abundance: .
v_gene: TRBV7-3
j_gene: TRBJ1-1
CDR3aa: CASSLTLDTEAFF
CDR3nt: TGTGCCAGCAGCTTAACGTTGGACACTGAAGCTTTCTTT

d_gene: TRBD1
abundance: few
v_gene: TRBV6-1
j_gene: TRBJ1-1
CDR3aa: CASRPGQKNTEAFF
CDR3nt: TGTGCCAGCAGGCCGGGACAGAAGAACACTGAAGCTTTCTTT

d_gene: TRBD1
abundance: .
v_gene: TRBV6-2/TRBV6-3
j_gene: TRBJ2-7
CDR3aa: CASSYSDRDGGHF
CDR3nt: TGTGCCAGCAGTTACTCTGACAGGGACGGCGGTCACTTC

d_gene: .
abundance: few
v_gene: TRBV4-1
j_gene: TRBJ1-5
CDR3aa: CASSQEDRNQPQHF
CDR3nt: TGCGCCAGCAGCCAGGAGGACCGCAATCAGCCCCAGCATTTT

d_gene: .
abundance: .
v_gene: TRBV3-1
j_gene: TRBJ2-1
CDR3aa: CASSQVGGVTEQFF
CDR3nt: TGTGCCAGCAGCCAAGTAGGTGGTGTTACTGAGCAGTTCTTC

d_gene: .
abundance: few
v_gene: TRBV12-3/TRBV12-4
j_gene: TRBJ2-5
CDR3aa: CASSLGGFQETQYF
CDR3nt: TGTGCCAGCAGTTTAGGGGGGTTCCAAGAGACCCAGTACTTC

d_gene: .
abundance: few
v_gene: TRBV3-1
j_gene: TRBJ1-3
CDR3aa: CASSQSATGSSSGNTIYF
CDR3nt: TGTGCCAGCAGCCAAAGCGCAACAGGGAGCTCATCTGGAAACACCATATATTTT